A selection of T cell receptor beta chains follows, all from one sample in a study of brain T cells in children with intractable seizures. TCRdb's copy holds only in-frame clones and misses some; the assay was immunoSEQ multiplex PCR. There are about 340,000 clones in the sample; about 93% occur only once, and roughly 5.7% lies in the top ten. Sequencing used peripheral blood, obtained 4 to 5 months after surgery. These receptor sequences come from a boy younger than two with tuberous sclerosis and intractable seizures. CDR3s leave out the opening cysteine and the closing phenylalanine or tryptophan. Each record gives: V gene, J gene, clone size, CDR3 protein. Rows give clone size only sometimes, using once, few, many, or a class for an expanded clone.

V: TRBV13; J: TRBJ1-1; size: -; CDR3: ASSPGQGAYTEAF
V: TRBV9; J: TRBJ2-5; size: -; CDR3: ASSPTSGGARFETQY
V: TRBV7-9; J: TRBJ1-4; size: -; CDR3: ASSLEYLRDNEKLF
V: TRBV7-8; J: TRBJ2-5; size: -; CDR3: ASSLGVSKETQY
V: TRBV7-9; J: TRBJ2-7; size: -; CDR3: ASSLEMGLYEQY
V: TRBV6-9; J: TRBJ2-1; size: -; CDR3: ASSFPAFRTSGTGNEQF
V: TRBV3-1/TRBV3-2; J: TRBJ2-1; size: -; CDR3: ASSQESRLAGGEQF
V: TRBV5-1; J: TRBJ1-4; size: -; CDR3: ASSLEAVLATNEKLF
V: TRBV6-4; J: TRBJ2-3; size: -; CDR3: ASSEGTSSTDTQY
V: TRBV7-9; J: TRBJ2-7; size: -; CDR3: ASLPINPGQVSEQY
V: TRBV24-1; J: TRBJ1-2; size: -; CDR3: ATSDSRDYGYT
V: TRBV21-1; J: TRBJ2-3; size: -; CDR3: ASSKGATDTQY
V: TRBV9; J: TRBJ1-2; size: -; CDR3: ASSAGQDSTNYGYT
V: TRBV9; J: TRBJ1-2; size: -; CDR3: ASSVGSGGNYGYT
V: TRBV4-1; J: TRBJ1-1; size: -; CDR3: ASSRGEGMNTEAF
V: TRBV13; J: TRBJ2-3; size: -; CDR3: ASSLGTSGGAVGTQY
V: TRBV14; J: TRBJ1-1; size: -; CDR3: ASSQSRVGTEAF
V: TRBV30; J: TRBJ1-1; size: -; CDR3: AWSEQALSTEAF
V: TRBV3-1/TRBV3-2; J: TRBJ2-1; size: -; CDR3: ASSQLSGTGSSYNEQF
V: TRBV7-7; J: TRBJ2-1; size: -; CDR3: ASSSGLEQF
V: TRBV13; J: TRBJ2-3; size: -; CDR3: ASSSSTHTQY
V: TRBV28; J: TRBJ2-5; size: -; CDR3: ASSLLRPGLAGGGETQY
V: TRBV6-5; J: TRBJ2-5; size: -; CDR3: ASSYTEGGIETQY
V: TRBV5-1; J: TRBJ2-1; size: -; CDR3: ASSPEAGLAGGDEQF
V: TRBV19; J: TRBJ1-1; size: -; CDR3: ATSGGPKNTEAF
V: TRBV12-1; J: TRBJ1-1; size: -; CDR3: ASSFALLVGEGTEAF
V: TRBV16; J: TRBJ1-2; size: once; CDR3: ASKPPGGADYGYT
V: TRBV19; J: TRBJ1-6; size: -; CDR3: ASGQGDSPLH
V: TRBV7-9; J: TRBJ1-5; size: -; CDR3: ASSFSGRGYQPQH
V: TRBV14; J: TRBJ1-2; size: once; CDR3: ASSTGPGGYT
V: TRBV5-1; J: TRBJ2-3; size: -; CDR3: ASSFSTDTQY
V: TRBV18; J: TRBJ1-1; size: -; CDR3: ASRGARGSTEAF
V: TRBV7-8; J: TRBJ1-1; size: -; CDR3: ASSPSSHLEAF
V: TRBV24-1; J: TRBJ2-1; size: few; CDR3: ATSGISSGSTELYNEQF
V: TRBV30; J: TRBJ1-2; size: -; CDR3: AWSVLRTGGTYGYT
V: TRBV13; J: TRBJ2-7; size: -; CDR3: ASSLGSGLSLYEQY
V: TRBV30; J: TRBJ2-1; size: -; CDR3: AWGGDQGSYNEQF
V: TRBV5-1; J: TRBJ2-2; size: -; CDR3: ASSLAYLQGELF
V: TRBV19; J: TRBJ1-1; size: -; CDR3: ASSISSGDTEAF
V: TRBV5-1; J: TRBJ1-1; size: -; CDR3: ASSYIDKTEAF
V: TRBV7-8; J: TRBJ1-1; size: -; CDR3: ASSLAQFRDRGYMNAEAF
V: TRBV11-3; J: TRBJ2-3; size: -; CDR3: ASSSSFGTKLEPTDTQY
V: TRBV11-3; J: TRBJ1-1; size: -; CDR3: ASSWTGGTEAF
V: TRBV19; J: TRBJ2-2; size: -; CDR3: ASRQMTNTGELF
V: TRBV27; J: TRBJ1-1; size: -; CDR3: ASSLLGDTEAF
V: TRBV15; J: TRBJ2-6; size: -; CDR3: ATSTRDRGGPGANVLT
V: TRBV23-1; J: TRBJ2-7; size: -; CDR3: ASSHRAQRTYEQY
V: TRBV2; J: TRBJ2-5; size: -; CDR3: ASSPLIRAWETQY
V: TRBV4-2; J: TRBJ2-7; size: -; CDR3: ASSHTSEPYEQY